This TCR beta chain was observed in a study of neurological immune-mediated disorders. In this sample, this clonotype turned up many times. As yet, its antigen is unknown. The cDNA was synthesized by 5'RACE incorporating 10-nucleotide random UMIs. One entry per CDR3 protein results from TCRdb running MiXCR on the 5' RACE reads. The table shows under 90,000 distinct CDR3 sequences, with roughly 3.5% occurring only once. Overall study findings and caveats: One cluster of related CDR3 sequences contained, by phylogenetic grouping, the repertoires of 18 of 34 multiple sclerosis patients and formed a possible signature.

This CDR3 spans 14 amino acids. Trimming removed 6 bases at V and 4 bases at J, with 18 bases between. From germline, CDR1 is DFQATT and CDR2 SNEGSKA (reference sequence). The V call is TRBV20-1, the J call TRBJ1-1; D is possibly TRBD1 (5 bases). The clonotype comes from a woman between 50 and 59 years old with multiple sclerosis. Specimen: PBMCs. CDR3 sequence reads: CSAIIQQAFTEAFF. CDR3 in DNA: TGCAGTGCCATTATCCAACAGGCGTTCACTGAAGCTTTCTTT.